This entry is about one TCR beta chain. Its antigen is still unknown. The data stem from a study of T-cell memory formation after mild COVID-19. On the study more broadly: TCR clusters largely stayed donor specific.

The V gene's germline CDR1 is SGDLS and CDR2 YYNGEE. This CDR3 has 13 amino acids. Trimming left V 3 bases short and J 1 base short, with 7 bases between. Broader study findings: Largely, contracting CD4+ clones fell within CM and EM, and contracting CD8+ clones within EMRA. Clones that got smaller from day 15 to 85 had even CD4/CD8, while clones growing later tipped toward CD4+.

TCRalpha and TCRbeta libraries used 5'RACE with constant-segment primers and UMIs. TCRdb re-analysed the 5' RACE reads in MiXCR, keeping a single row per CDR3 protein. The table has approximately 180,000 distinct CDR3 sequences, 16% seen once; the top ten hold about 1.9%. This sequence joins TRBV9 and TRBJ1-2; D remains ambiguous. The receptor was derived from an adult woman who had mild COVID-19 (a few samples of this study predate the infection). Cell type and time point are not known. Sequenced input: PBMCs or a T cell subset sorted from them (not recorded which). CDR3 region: CASSETYNYGYTF. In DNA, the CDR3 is TGTGCCAGCAGCGAGACCTATAACTATGGCTACACCTTC.